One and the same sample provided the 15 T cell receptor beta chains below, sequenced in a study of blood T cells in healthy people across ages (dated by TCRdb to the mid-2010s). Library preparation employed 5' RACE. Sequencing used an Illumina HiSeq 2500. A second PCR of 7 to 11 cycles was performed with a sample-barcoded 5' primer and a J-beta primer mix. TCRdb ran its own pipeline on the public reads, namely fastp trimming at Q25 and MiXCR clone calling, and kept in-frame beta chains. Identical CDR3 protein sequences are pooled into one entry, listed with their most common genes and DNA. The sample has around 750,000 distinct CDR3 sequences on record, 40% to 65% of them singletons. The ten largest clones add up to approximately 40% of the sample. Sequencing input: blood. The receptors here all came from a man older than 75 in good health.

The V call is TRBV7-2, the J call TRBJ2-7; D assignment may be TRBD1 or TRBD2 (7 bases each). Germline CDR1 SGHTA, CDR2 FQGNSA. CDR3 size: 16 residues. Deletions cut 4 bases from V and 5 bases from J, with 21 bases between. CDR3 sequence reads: CASSSGRGGQTDEQYF. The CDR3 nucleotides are TGTGCCAGCAGCTCTGGACGCGGGGGACAGACCGACGAGCAGTACTTC.

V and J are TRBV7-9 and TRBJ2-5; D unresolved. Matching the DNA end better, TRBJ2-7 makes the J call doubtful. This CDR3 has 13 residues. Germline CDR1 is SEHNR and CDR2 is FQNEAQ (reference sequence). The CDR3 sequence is CASSRTPDYEQYF. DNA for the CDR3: TGTGCCAGCAGCAGAACGCCGGACTACGAGCAGTACTTC.

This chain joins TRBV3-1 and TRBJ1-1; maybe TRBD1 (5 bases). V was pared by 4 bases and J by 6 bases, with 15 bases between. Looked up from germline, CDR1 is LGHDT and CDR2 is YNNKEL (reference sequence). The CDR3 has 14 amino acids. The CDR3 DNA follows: TGTGCCAGCAGCCCCCAGGGTTATGAGGCTGAAGCTTTCTTT. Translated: CASSPQGYEAEAFF.

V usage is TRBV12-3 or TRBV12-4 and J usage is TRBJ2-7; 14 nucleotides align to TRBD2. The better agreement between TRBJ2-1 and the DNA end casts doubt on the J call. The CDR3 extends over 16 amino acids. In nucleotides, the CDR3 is TGTGCCAGCAGTCGCGGGACTAGCGGGGGTTACAATGAGCAGTTCTTC. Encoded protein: CASSRGTSGGYNEQFF.

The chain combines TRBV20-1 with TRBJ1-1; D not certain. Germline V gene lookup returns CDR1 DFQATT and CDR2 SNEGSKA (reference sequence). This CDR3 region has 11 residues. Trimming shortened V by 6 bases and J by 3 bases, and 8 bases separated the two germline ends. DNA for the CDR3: TGCAGTGCCGACCGTGACACTGAAGCTTTCTTT. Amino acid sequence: CSADRDTEAFF.

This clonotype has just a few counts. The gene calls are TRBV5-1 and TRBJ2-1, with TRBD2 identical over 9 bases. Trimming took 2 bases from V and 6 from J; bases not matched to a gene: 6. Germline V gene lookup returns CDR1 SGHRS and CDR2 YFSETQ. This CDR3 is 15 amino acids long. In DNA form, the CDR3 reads TGCGCCAGCAGCTTAACGGGACTAGCCGGCAATGAGCAGTTCTTC. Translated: CASSLTGLAGNEQFF.

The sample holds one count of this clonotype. CDR3 coding DNA: TGTGCCAGCAGCTTGGCGCCCGTGGATAACTATGGCTACACCTTC. Translating it yields CASSLAPVDNYGYTF. J is TRBJ1-2 and V is TRBV5-5; D unclear. CDR1 and CDR2 from the germline V gene are SGHKS and YYEKEE (reference sequence). V gave up 0 bases and J gave up 1 base, with 10 bases separating them. The CDR3 is made up of 15 amino acids.

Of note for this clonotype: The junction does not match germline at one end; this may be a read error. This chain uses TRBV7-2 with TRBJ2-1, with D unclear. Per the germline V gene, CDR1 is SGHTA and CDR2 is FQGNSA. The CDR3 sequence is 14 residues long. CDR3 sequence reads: CASSLSSSYNERFF. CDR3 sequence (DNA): TGTGCCAGCAGCTTGTCGAGCTCCTACAATGAGCGGTTCTTC.

Here the CDR3 reads CASSITSGLNEQFF. The CDR3 DNA reads TGTGCCAGTAGTATTACTAGCGGACTGAATGAGCAGTTCTTC. The chain has TRBV19 and TRBJ2-1; 8 bases map to TRBD2. CDR3 length equals 14 residues. CDR1 and CDR2 (germline): LNHDA, SQIVND (reference sequence). Trimming removed 3 bases from V and 7 bases from J; junction bases left unmatched: 5.

CDR3 nucleotides: TGTGCCAGCAGCTATGGGGGGACAGGGGACACTGAAGCTTTCTTT. It yields the protein CASSYGGTGDTEAFF. V and J are TRBV7-2 and TRBJ1-1, with 10 bases that match TRBD1. The germline gives CDR1 SGHTA, CDR2 FQGNSA. V dropped 4 bases and J dropped 3; count of bases not matched to a gene: 5. CDR3 length equals 15 residues. The full variable domain, rest sourced from reference TRBV7-2 and TRBJ1-1, is GAGVSQSPSNKVTEKGKDVELRCDPISGHTALYWYRQSLGQGLEFLIYFQGNSAPDKSGLPSDRFSAERTGGSVSTLTIQRTQQEDSAVYLCASSYGGTGDTEAFFGQGTRLTVV.

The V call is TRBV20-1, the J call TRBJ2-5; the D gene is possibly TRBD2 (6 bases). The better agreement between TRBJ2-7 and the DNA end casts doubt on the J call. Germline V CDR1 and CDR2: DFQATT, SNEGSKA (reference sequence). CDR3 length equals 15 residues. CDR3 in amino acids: CSARGPGLPTYEQYF. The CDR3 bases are TGCAGTGCTAGGGGGCCGGGACTGCCAACCTACGAGCAGTACTTC.

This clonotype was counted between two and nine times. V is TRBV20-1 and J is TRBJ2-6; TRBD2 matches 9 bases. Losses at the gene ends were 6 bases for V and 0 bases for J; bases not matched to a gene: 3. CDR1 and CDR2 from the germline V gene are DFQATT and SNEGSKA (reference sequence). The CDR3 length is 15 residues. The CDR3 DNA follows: TGCAGTGCGCCTAGCGGGAACTCTGGGGCCAACGTCCTGACTTTC. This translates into CSAPSGNSGANVLTF.

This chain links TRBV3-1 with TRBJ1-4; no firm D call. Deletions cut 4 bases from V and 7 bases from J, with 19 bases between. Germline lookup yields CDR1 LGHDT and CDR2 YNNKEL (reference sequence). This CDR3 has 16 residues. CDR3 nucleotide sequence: TGTGCCAGCAGCCGTAGGGAGGCCCAGGCGGCTGAAAAACTGTTTTTT. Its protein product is CASSRREAQAAEKLFF.

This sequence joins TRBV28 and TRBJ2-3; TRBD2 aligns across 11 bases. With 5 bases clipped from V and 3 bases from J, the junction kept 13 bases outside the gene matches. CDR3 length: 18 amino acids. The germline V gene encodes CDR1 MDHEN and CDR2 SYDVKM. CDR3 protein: CASSPLRRASGRTDTQYF. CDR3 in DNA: TGTGCCAGCAGTCCCCTTCGTCGGGCTAGCGGGAGGACAGATACGCAGTATTTT.

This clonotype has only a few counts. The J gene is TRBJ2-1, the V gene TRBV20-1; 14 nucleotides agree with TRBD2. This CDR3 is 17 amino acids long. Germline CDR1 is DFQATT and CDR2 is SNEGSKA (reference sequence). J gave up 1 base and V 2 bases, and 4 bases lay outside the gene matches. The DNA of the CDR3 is TGCAGTGCTAGACCTGGGACTAGCGGGAGTTCCTACAATGAGCAGTTCTTC. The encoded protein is CSARPGTSGSSYNEQFF.